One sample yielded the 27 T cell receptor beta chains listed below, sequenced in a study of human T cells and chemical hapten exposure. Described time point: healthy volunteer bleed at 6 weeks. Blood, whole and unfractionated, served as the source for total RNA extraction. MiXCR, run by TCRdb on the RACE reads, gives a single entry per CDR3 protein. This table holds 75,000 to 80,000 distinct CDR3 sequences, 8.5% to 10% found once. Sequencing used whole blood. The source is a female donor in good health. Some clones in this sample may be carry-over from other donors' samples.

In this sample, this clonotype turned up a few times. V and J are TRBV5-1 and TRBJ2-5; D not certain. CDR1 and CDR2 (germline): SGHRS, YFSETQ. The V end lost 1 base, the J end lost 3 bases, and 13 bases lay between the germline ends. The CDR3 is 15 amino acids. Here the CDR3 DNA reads TGCGCCAGCAGCTTGACGCCTACTAAAGAAGAGACCCAGTACTTC. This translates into CASSLTPTKEETQYF.

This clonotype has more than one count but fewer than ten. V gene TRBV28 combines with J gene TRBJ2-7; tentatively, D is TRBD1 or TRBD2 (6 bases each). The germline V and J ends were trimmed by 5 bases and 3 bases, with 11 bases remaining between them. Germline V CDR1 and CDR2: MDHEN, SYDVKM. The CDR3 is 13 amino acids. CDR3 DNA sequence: TGTGCCAGCAGTGCGGGACACAGCTACGAGCAGTACTTC. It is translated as CASSAGHSYEQYF. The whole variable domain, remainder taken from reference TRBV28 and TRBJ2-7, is DVKVTQSSRYLVKRTGEKVFLECVQDMDHENMFWYRQDPGLGLRLIYFSYDVKMKEKGDIPEGYSVSREKKERFSLILESASTNQTSMYLCASSAGHSYEQYFGPGTRLTVT.

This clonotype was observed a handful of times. CDR3 nucleotides: TGCGCCAGCAGCTTGAGTCTAGCGGGGATTAGCACAGATACGCAGTATTTT. It translates to CASSLSLAGISTDTQYF. The chain employs TRBV5-1 and TRBJ2-3, with TRBD2 matching over 9 bases. Germline-derived CDR1 and CDR2 are SGHRS and YFSETQ. The J segment lost 0 bases and the V segment lost 1 base, leaving 6 bases of the junction unmatched. The CDR3 consists of 17 residues.

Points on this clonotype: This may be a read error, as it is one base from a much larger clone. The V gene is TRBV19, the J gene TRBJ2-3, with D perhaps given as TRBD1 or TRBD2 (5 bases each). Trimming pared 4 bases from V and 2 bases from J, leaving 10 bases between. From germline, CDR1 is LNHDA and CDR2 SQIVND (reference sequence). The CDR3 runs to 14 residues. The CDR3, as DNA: TGTGCCAGTAGTAATTGGGGGAACACAGATACGCAGTATTTT. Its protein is CASSNWGNTDTQYF.

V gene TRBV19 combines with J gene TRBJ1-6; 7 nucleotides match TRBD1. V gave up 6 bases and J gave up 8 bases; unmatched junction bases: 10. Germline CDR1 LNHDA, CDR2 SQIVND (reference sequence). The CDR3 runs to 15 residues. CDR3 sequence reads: CASRAGRGRYSPLHF. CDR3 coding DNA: TGTGCCAGTAGAGCCGGAAGGGGGCGATATTCACCCCTCCACTTT.

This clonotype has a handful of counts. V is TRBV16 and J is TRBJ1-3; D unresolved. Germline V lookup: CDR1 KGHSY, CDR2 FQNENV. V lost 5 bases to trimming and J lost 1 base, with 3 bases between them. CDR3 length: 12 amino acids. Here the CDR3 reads CASSGSGNTIYF. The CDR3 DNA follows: TGTGCCAGCAGCGGATCTGGAAACACCATATATTTT.

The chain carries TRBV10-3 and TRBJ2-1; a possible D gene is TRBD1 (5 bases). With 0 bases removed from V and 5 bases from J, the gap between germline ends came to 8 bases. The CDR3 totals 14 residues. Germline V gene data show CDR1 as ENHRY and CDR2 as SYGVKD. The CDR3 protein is CAISESAGNNEQFF. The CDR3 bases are TGTGCCATCAGTGAGTCGGCAGGGAACAATGAGCAGTTCTTC.

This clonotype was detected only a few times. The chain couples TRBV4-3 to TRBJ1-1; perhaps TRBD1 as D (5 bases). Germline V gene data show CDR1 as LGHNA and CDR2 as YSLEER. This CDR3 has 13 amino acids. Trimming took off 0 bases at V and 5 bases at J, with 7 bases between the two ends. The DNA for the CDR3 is TGCGCCAGCAGCCAAGACAAGGGGACTGAAGCTTTCTTT. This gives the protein CASSQDKGTEAFF.

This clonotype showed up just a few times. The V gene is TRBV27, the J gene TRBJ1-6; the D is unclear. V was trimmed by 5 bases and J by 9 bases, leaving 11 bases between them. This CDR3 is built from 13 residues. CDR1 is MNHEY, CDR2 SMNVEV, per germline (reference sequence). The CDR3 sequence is CASSLMGSSPLHF. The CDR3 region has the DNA TGTGCCAGCAGTCTTATGGGTTCTTCACCCCTCCACTTT.

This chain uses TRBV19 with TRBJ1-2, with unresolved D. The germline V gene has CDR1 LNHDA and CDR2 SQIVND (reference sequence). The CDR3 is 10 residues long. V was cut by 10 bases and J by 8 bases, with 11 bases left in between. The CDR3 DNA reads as TGTGCCACCCAAGGGTGGGGCTACACCTTC. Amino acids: CATQGWGYTF.

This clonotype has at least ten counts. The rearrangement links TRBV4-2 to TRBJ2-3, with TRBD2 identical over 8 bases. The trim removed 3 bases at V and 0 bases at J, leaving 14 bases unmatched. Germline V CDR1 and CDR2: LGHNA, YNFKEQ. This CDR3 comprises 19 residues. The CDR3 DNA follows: TGTGCCAGCAGCCAGCGGGGGGATAGCGGCCGCACTAGCACAGATACGCAGTATTTT. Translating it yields CASSQRGDSGRTSTDTQYF.

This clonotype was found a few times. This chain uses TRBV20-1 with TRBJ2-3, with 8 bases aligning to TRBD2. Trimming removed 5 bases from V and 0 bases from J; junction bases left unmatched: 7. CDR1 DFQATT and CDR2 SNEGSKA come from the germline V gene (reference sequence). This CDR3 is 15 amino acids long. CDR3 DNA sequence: TGCAGTGCTCATCTCCCTAGCGGGAGCACAGATACGCAGTATTTT. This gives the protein CSAHLPSGSTDTQYF.

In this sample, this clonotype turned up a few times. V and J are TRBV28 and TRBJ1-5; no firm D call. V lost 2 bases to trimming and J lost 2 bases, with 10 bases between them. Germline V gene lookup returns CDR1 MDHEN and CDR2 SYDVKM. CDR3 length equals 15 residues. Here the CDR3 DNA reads TGTGCCAGCAGTTTAGGAGGCTATGGCAATCAGCCCCAGCATTTT. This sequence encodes CASSLGGYGNQPQHF.

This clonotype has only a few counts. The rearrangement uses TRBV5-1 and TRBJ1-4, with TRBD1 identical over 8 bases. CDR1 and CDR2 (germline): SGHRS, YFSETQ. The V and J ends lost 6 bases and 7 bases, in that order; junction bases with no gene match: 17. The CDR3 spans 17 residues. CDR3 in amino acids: CASNTGNQGAGGEKLFF. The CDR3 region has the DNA TGCGCCAGCAACACCGGCAACCAGGGGGCGGGTGGTGAAAAACTGTTTTTT.

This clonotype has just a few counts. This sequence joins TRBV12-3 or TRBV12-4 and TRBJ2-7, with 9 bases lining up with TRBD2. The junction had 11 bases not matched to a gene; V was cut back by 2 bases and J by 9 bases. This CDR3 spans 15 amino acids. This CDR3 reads CASSLSGGSLLAQYF. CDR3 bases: TGTGCCAGCAGTTTAAGCGGGGGGTCCCTCTTGGCGCAGTACTTC.

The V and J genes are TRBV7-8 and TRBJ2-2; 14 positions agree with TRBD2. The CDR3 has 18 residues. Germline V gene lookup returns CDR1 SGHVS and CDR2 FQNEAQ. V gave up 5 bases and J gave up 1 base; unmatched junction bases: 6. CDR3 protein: CASSRRTSGGLNTGELFF. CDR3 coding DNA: TGTGCCAGCAGCCGACGGACTAGCGGGGGGTTGAACACCGGGGAGCTGTTTTTT.

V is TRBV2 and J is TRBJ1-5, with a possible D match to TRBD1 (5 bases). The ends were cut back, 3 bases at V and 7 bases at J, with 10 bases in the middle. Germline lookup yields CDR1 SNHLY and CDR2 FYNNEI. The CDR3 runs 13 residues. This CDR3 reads CASSDQGRQPQHF. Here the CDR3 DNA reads TGTGCCAGCAGTGACCAGGGTAGGCAGCCCCAGCATTTT.

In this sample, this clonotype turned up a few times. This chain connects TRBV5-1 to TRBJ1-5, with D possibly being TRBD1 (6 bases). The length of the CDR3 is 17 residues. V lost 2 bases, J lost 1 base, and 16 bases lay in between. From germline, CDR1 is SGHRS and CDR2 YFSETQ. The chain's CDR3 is CASSLLGGASSNQPQHF. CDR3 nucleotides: TGCGCCAGCAGCTTACTAGGGGGGGCGTCAAGCAATCAGCCCCAGCATTTT.

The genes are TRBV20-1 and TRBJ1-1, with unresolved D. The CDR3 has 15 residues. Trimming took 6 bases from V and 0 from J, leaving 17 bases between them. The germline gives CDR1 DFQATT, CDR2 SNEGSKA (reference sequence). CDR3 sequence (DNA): TGCAGTGCGCCTACGTTAGGACGGCTGAACACTGAAGCTTTCTTT. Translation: CSAPTLGRLNTEAFF.

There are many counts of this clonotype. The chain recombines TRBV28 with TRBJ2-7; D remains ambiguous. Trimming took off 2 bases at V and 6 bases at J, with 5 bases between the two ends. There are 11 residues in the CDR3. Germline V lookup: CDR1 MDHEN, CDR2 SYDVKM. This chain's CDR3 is CASSLRGEQYF. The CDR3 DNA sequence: TGTGCCAGCAGTTTACGAGGCGAGCAGTACTTC.

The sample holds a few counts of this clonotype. The CDR3 region has the DNA TGCGCCAGCAGCTTGGCCGGGAGTTCAGTGGATACGCAGTATTTT. Its protein product is CASSLAGSSVDTQYF. The gene calls are TRBV5-1 and TRBJ2-3; D is perhaps TRBD2 (6 bases). Trimming removed 0 bases at V and 6 bases at J, with 14 bases between. The CDR3 is made up of 15 amino acids. Per germline, CDR1 SGHRS and CDR2 YFSETQ.

The DNA of the CDR3 is TGTGCCAGCAGCCAAGTTTCCCAGAGACCCGCAACTAATGAAAAACTGTTTTTT. Amino acid sequence: CASSQVSQRPATNEKLFF. The chain employs TRBV14 and TRBJ1-4, with D unclear. There are 18 residues in the CDR3. V dropped 1 base and J dropped 0 bases, with 15 bases sitting between them. The germline V gene encodes CDR1 SGHDN and CDR2 FVKESK.

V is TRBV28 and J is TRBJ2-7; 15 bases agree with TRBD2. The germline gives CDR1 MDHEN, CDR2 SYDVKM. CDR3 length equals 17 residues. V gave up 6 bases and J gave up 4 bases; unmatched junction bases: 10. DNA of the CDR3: TGTGCCAGCAGCCTTGGACTAGCGGGGGGGCCCAAGTACGAGCAGTACTTC. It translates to CASSLGLAGGPKYEQYF.

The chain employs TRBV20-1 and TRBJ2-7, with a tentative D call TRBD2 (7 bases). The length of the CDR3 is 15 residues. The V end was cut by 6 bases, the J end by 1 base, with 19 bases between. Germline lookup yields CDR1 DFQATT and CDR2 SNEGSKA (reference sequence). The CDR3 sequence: CSADGGPTWSYEQYF. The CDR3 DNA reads TGCAGTGCCGACGGGGGGCCAACTTGGTCCTACGAGCAGTACTTC.

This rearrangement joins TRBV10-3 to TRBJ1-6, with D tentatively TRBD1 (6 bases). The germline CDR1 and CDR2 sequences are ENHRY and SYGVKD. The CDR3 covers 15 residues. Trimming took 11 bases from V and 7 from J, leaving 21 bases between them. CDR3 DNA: TGTGCCGCTTCCTTAACAGGGCCGGGCAATTCACCCCTCCACTTT. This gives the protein CAASLTGPGNSPLHF.

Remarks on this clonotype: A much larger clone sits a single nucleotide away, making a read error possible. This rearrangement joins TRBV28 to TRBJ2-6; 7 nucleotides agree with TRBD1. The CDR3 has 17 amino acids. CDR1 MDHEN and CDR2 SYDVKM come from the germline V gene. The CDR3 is CVSTLDRARSGANVLTF. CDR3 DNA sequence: TGTGTCAGCACCCTAGACAGGGCGCGCTCTGGGGCCAACGTCCTGACTTTC. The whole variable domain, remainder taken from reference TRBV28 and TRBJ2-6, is DVKVTQSSRYLVKRTGEKVFLECVQDMDHENMFWYRQDPGLGLRLIYFSYDVKMKEKGDIPEGYSVSREKKERFSLILESASTNQTSMYLCVSTLDRARSGANVLTFGAGSRLTVL.

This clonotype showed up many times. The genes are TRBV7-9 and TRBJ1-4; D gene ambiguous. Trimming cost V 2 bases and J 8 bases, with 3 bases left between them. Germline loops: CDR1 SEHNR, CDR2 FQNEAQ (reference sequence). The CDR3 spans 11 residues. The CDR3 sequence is CASSLHEKLFF. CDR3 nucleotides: TGTGCCAGCAGCTTACACGAAAAACTGTTTTTT. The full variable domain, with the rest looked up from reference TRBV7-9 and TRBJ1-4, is DTGVSQNPRHKITKRGQNVTFRCDPISEHNRLYWYRQTLGQGPEFLTYFQNEAQLEKSRLLSDRFSAERPKGSFSTLEIQRTEQGDSAMYLCASSLHEKLFFGSGTQLSVL.